This passage covers 28 T cell receptor beta chains from one sample sequenced in a study of blood T cell repertoires in COVID-19. This table comes from immunoSEQ multiplex PCR, and its TCRdb copy is limited to in-frame clones, with some not included. The sample has just over 300,000 clones; over 75% are singletons. The sequencing input was PBMCs or T cells enriched from blood (not recorded which). The receptors were gathered from a man aged 25 to 45 who had recovered from COVID-19.

This chain uses TRBV5-1 with TRBJ1-6, with TRBD1 identical over 9 bases. The CDR3 runs to 16 residues. Unmatched junction bases numbered 6, after V lost 4 bases and J lost 4 bases. Looked up from germline, CDR1 is SGHRS and CDR2 is YFSETQ. CDR3 sequence (DNA): TGCGCCAGCAGCCCAACGGACAGGGGTTATAATTCACCCCTCCACTTT. This translates into CASSPTDRGYNSPLHF.

The V gene is TRBV4-1, the J gene TRBJ1-3; D perhaps matches TRBD1 (5 bases). The CDR3 contains 14 residues. Trimming removed 9 bases at V and 0 bases at J, with 12 bases between. Germline CDR1 is MGHRA and CDR2 is YSYEKL. The chain's CDR3 is CASRQSGSGNTIYF. As DNA, the CDR3 is TGCGCCAGTAGACAGTCGGGCTCTGGAAACACCATATATTTT.

V is TRBV7-8 and J is TRBJ2-5; 8 nucleotides agree with TRBD1. V shed 6 bases, J shed 5 bases, and the junction held 11 bases outside the gene matches. CDR1 is SGHVS, CDR2 FQNEAQ, per germline. This CDR3 comprises 15 residues. CDR3 residues: CASSSRQGWGETQYF. CDR3 coding DNA: TGTGCCAGCAGTTCAAGACAGGGGTGGGGGGAGACCCAGTACTTC.

This clone appeared once. V is TRBV3-1 (or the pseudogene TRBV3-2) and J is TRBJ1-2; TRBD1 aligns across 8 bases. V dropped 4 bases and J dropped 4; count of bases not matched to a gene: 8. Germline V lookup: CDR1 LGHDT, CDR2 YNNKEL (reference sequence). The CDR3 has 15 residues. CDR3 coding DNA: TGTGCCAGCAGCCCCGGGACAGGTGAGATCTATGGCTACACCTTC. It specifies CASSPGTGEIYGYTF.

The rearrangement joins TRBV20-1 to TRBJ1-5; a weak D match, TRBD1 (5 bases). Germline-derived CDR1 and CDR2 are DFQATT and SNEGSKA (reference sequence). The CDR3 runs 13 residues. Trimming pared 3 bases from V and 7 bases from J, leaving 13 bases between. The CDR3 spells CSASRGLRQPQHF. As DNA, the CDR3 is TGCAGTGCTAGTAGGGGACTCAGGCAGCCCCAGCATTTT.

The chain recombines TRBV7-8 with TRBJ1-5, with TRBD1 identical over 8 bases. Germline V lookup: CDR1 SGHVS, CDR2 FQNEAQ. The J segment lost 4 bases and the V segment lost 5 bases, leaving 4 bases of the junction unmatched. This CDR3 contains 14 residues. The CDR3 loop reads CASSPQGANQPQHF. The DNA of the CDR3 is TGTGCCAGCAGCCCGCAGGGGGCAAATCAGCCCCAGCATTTT.

The chain has TRBV12-5 and TRBJ1-1, with D unclear. CDR1 LGHNT and CDR2 FRNRAP come from the germline V gene. The CDR3 consists of 14 residues. V was trimmed by 3 bases and J by 1 base, leaving 9 bases between them. As DNA, the CDR3 is TGTGCTAGTGGTTTTAACCCCGGGAACACTGAAGCTTTCTTT. Amino acids: CASGFNPGNTEAFF. Full variable domain (rest looked up from reference TRBV12-5 and TRBJ1-1): DARVTQTPRHKVTEMGQEVTMRCQPILGHNTVFWYRQTMMQGLELLAYFRNRAPLDDSGMPKDRFSAEMPDATLATLKIQPSEPRDSAVYFCASGFNPGNTEAFFGQGTRLTVV.

About this clone: The identical CDR3 is also encoded by other nucleotide sequences in the sample. This chain joins TRBV7-2 and TRBJ1-2, with D perhaps matching TRBD1 (6 bases). There are 13 residues in the CDR3. Germline loops: CDR1 SGHTA, CDR2 FQGNSA. V was cut by 4 bases and J by 4 bases, with 10 bases left in between. The CDR3 spells CASSSTGPYGYTF. For the CDR3, the DNA is TGTGCCAGCAGCTCAACAGGGCCCTATGGCTACACCTTC.

The chain carries TRBV19 and TRBJ1-1; 7 nucleotides agree with TRBD1. The J segment lost 0 bases and the V segment lost 9 bases, leaving 1 base of the junction unmatched. The CDR3 consists of 12 residues. Germline V gives CDR1 LNHDA, CDR2 SQIVND (reference sequence). The CDR3 here is CASRGMNTEAFF. The CDR3 DNA reads as TGTGCCAGCAGGGGGATGAACACTGAAGCTTTCTTT.

V usage is TRBV7-6 and J usage is TRBJ2-1; 10 nucleotides match TRBD1. J lost 3 bases, V lost 0 bases, and 2 bases had no gene match. The CDR3 contains 16 residues. CDR1 SGHVS and CDR2 FNYEAQ come from the germline V gene. CDR3 DNA: TGTGCCAGCAGCTTAGCTAGGACAGGGGGCTACAATGAGCAGTTCTTC. Translating gives CASSLARTGGYNEQFF.

V gene TRBV4-3 combines with J gene TRBJ2-5, with D perhaps matching TRBD2 (5 bases). The V gene's germline CDR1 is LGHNA and CDR2 YSLEER. Trimming took 0 bases from V and 6 from J, leaving 17 bases between them. The CDR3 covers 16 residues. The CDR3: CASSQDASSSVKTQYF. The CDR3 nucleotides are TGCGCCAGCAGCCAAGATGCTAGCTCTTCAGTAAAGACCCAGTACTTC.

This sequence joins TRBV6-6 and TRBJ1-1, with D possibly being TRBD1 (5 bases). The germline V gene encodes CDR1 MNHNY and CDR2 SVGAGI (reference sequence). The CDR3 consists of 13 residues. V lost 5 bases and J lost 3, with 10 bases in between. In DNA, the CDR3 is TGTGCCAGCAGTCCTCCAGGGTACACTGAAGCTTTCTTT. Its protein product is CASSPPGYTEAFF.

Points on this clone: One end of the junction is discordant with germline, which a read error may explain. This sequence joins TRBV11-2 and TRBJ2-7; D may be TRBD2 (6 bases). From germline, CDR1 is SGHAT and CDR2 FQNNGV. This CDR3 comprises 14 residues. DNA for the CDR3: TGTGCCAGCAGGCTGGAGGGTTCTTCCTGCGAGCAGTACTTC. This translates into CASRLEGSSCEQYF.

This clone is a singleton in its sample. This sequence joins TRBV23-1 and TRBJ1-2, with 7 nucleotides matching TRBD1. TRBV23-1 is sorted into the ORF group, with uncertain function. This CDR3 has 14 amino acids. The V segment lost 4 bases and the J segment 2 bases; nucleotides outside the gene matches: 4. The CDR3 reads CASSLPGQNYGYTF. Here the CDR3 DNA reads TGCGCCAGCAGTCTACCGGGACAGAACTATGGCTACACCTTC.

This clone was observed a few times. The genes are TRBV5-1 and TRBJ1-2, with 12 bases matching TRBD1. Germline CDR1 SGHRS, CDR2 YFSETQ. The ends lost 4 bases at V and 5 bases at J; junction bases unmatched: 12. The CDR3 totals 17 residues. CDR3 residues: CASSKVPGQGAGYGYTF. For the CDR3, the DNA is TGCGCCAGCAGCAAGGTGCCGGGACAGGGGGCAGGATATGGCTACACCTTC.

In nucleotides, the CDR3 is TGTGCCAGCAGCCCAGGGGGCGTTAGGGGCTACACCTTC. Translating gives CASSPGGVRGYTF. The chain uses TRBV27 and TRBJ1-2; 8 nucleotides agree with TRBD1. With V trimmed by 6 bases and J by 8 bases, 8 bases remained unmatched. CDR3 size: 13 residues. Germline V gene lookup returns CDR1 MNHEY and CDR2 SMNVEV (reference sequence).

This chain links TRBV30 with TRBJ2-5; no clear D. From germline, CDR1 is GTSNPN and CDR2 SVGIG (reference sequence). This CDR3 region has 12 residues. V lost 3 bases to trimming and J lost 10 bases, with 15 bases between them. The CDR3 nucleotides read TGTGCCTGGAGCCCCTTGTCGGGTTACCAGTACTTC. Protein sequence: CAWSPLSGYQYF. Full variable domain (remainder filled in from reference TRBV30 and TRBJ2-5): SQTIHQWPATLVQPVGSPLSLECTVEGTSNPNLYWYRQAAGRGLQLLFYSVGIGQISSEVPQNLSASRPQDRQFILSSKKLLLSDSGFYLCAWSPLSGYQYFGPGTRLLVL.

The rearrangement joins TRBV6-1 to TRBJ2-7, with D possibly matching TRBD1 (6 bases). The CDR3 runs to 17 residues. Trimming took 3 bases from V and 2 from J, leaving 20 bases between them. From germline, CDR1 is MNHNS and CDR2 SASEGT. CDR3 loop: CASSERKDSAVPYEQYF. In nucleotides, the CDR3 is TGTGCCAGCAGTGAGAGGAAGGACAGCGCGGTACCCTACGAGCAGTACTTC.

The J gene is TRBJ1-3, the V gene TRBV5-6, with D hard to call. Deletions cut 1 base from V and 0 bases from J, with 11 bases between. This CDR3 has 16 residues. Germline V lookup: CDR1 SGHDT, CDR2 YYEEEE. The CDR3 bases are TGTGCCAGCAGCTTGACCCTGACAATCTCTGGAAACACCATATATTTT. Residues: CASSLTLTISGNTIYF.

As DNA, the CDR3 is TGCGCCAGCAGCCAAGAGTGGCAGGGTTACTACGAGCAGTACTTC. It codes for CASSQEWQGYYEQYF. This chain connects TRBV4-1 to TRBJ2-7, with D maybe TRBD1 (5 bases). V was pared by 0 bases and J by 3 bases, with 12 bases between. Per germline, CDR1 MGHRA and CDR2 YSYEKL. CDR3 size: 15 residues.

The gene calls are TRBV4-2 and TRBJ1-3; D possibly corresponds to TRBD1 (6 bases). The V end was cut by 4 bases, the J end by 2 bases, with 30 bases between. Germline values: CDR1 LGHNA, CDR2 YNFKEQ. The CDR3 covers 21 residues. The CDR3 loop is CASSRYMTGDRPFWPGNTIYF. The CDR3 coding sequence is TGTGCCAGCAGCCGCTACATGACTGGTGACAGGCCCTTTTGGCCTGGAAACACCATATATTTT.

V usage is TRBV7-9 and J usage is TRBJ1-6; 7 bases match TRBD1. V shed 5 bases, J shed 7 bases, and the junction held 5 bases outside the gene matches. CDR1 is SEHNR, CDR2 FQNEAQ, per germline (reference sequence). CDR3 length: 14 residues. The CDR3 DNA follows: TGTGCCAGCAGCCGCGGGACAGCAAATTCACCCCTCCACTTT. As protein: CASSRGTANSPLHF.

V gene TRBV6-6 combines with J gene TRBJ2-2, with TRBD2 identical over 7 bases. Losses at the gene ends were 5 bases for V and 1 base for J; bases not matched to a gene: 10. Germline V gives CDR1 MNHNY, CDR2 SVGAGI (reference sequence). The CDR3 sequence is 17 residues long. The CDR3 sequence: CASSQNVAGWNTGELFF. DNA for the CDR3: TGTGCCAGCAGTCAAAATGTAGCGGGTTGGAACACCGGGGAGCTGTTTTTT.

The sample holds one count of this clone. The gene calls are TRBV2 and TRBJ1-1, with 8 bases fitting TRBD1. The CDR3 has 13 amino acids. With V trimmed by 10 bases and J by 1 base, 5 bases remained unmatched. Germline loops: CDR1 SNHLY, CDR2 FYNNEI. The CDR3 DNA reads TGTGCCACCGTGGACAGGGAGAACACTGAAGCTTTCTTT. Translated: CATVDRENTEAFF.

V and J are TRBV10-3 and TRBJ2-5, with D unresolved. Germline-derived CDR1 and CDR2 are ENHRY and SYGVKD. The V and J ends lost 3 bases and 5 bases respectively, with 7 bases between them. CDR3 length: 12 residues. CDR3 DNA: TGTGCCATCAGTGAAGCCTTGGAGACCCAGTACTTC. Translation: CAISEALETQYF.

The V and J genes are TRBV30 and TRBJ1-1; a weak D match, TRBD1 (5 bases). Deletions cut 6 bases from V and 1 base from J, with 9 bases between. The V gene's germline CDR1 is GTSNPN and CDR2 SVGIG (reference sequence). CDR3 size: 12 residues. The CDR3 DNA sequence: TGTGCCTGTTCCAGGGAGAACACTGAAGCTTTCTTT. Amino acids: CACSRENTEAFF. Full variable domain (missing parts from reference TRBV30 and TRBJ1-1): SQTIHQWPATLVQPVGSPLSLECTVEGTSNPNLYWYRQAAGRGLQLLFYSVGIGQISSEVPQNLSASRPQDRQFILSSKKLLLSDSGFYLCACSRENTEAFFGQGTRLTVV.

This clone was seen just once. The chain employs TRBV11-2 and TRBJ2-7; 7 bases fit TRBD1. V trimming: 9 bases; J trimming: 5 bases; junction bases outside the gene matches: 7. This CDR3 region has 12 residues. CDR1 is SGHAT and CDR2 is FQNNGV in the germline V gene. DNA for the CDR3: TGTGCCAGTAGGAAGGGGGCCCACGAGCAGTACTTC. Translating it yields CASRKGAHEQYF.

The chain has TRBV12-5 and TRBJ2-7; D remains ambiguous. CDR3 length: 12 residues. Germline CDR1 is LGHNT and CDR2 is FRNRAP. Trimming took off 11 bases at V and 1 base at J, with 12 bases between the two ends. In DNA, the CDR3 is TGTGCTCACCTCCGCGGTTCCTACGAGCAGTACTTC. Protein: CAHLRGSYEQYF.